This T cell receptor beta chain was sequenced for a study of shared clonotypes between healthy human individuals. About the research overall: The study enrolled a couple of women and a few men aged 18 to 49.

The assay was immunoSEQ multiplex PCR, and TCRdb's table has in-frame clones only and misses some. The data hold 450,000 to 650,000 clones, with roughly 79% observed a single time. CDR3 length: 15 amino acids. Germline-derived CDR1 and CDR2 are SGHTA and FQGNSA. V lost 2 bases, J lost 3 bases, and 2 bases stayed unmatched. The receptor was isolated from a woman aged 40 to 50 in good health. Some clones in this sample may be carry-over from other donors' samples. Sample: PBMCs. The rearrangement uses TRBV7-2 and TRBJ2-7; 12 bases align to TRBD2. The CDR3 region is CASSLQGLAGYEQYF. In nucleotides, the CDR3 is TGTGCCAGCAGCTTACAGGGACTAGCGGGCTACGAGCAGTACTTC.